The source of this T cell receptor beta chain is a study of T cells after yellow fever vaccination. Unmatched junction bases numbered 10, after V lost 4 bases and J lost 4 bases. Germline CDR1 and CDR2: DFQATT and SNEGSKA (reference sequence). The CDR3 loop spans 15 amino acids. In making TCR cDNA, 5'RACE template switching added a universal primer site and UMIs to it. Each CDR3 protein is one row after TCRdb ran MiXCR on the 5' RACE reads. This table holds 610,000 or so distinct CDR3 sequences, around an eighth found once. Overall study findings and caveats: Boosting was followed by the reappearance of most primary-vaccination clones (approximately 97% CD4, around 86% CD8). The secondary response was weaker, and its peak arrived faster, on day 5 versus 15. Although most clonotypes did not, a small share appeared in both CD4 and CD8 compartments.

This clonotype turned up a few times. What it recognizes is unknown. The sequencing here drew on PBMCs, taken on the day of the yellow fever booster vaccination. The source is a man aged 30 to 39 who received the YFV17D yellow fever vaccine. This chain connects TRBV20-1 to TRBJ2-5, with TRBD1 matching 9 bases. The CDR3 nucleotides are TGCAGTGCTACCGATGACAGGGGGGTAGGAGAGACCCAGTACTTC. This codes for CSATDDRGVGETQYF.